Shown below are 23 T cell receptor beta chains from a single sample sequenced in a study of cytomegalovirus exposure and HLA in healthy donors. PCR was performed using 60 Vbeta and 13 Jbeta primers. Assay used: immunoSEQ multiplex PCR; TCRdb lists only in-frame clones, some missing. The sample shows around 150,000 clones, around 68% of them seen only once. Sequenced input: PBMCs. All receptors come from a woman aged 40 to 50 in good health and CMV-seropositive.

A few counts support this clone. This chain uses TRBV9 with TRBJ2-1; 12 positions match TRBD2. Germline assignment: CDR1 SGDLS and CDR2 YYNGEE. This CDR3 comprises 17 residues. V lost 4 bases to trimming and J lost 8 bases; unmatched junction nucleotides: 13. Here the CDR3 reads CASSPRTSGALHDEQFF. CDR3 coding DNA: TGTGCCAGCAGCCCCCGGACTAGCGGGGCCCTACACGATGAGCAGTTCTTC.

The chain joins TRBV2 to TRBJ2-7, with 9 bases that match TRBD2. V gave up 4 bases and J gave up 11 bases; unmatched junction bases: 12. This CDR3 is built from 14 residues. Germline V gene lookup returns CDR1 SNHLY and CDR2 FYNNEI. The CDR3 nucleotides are TGTGCCAGCAGTGCGGTCGTTAGCGGGAGTCGAGAGTACTTC. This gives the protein CASSAVVSGSREYF.

CDR3 protein: CASSPWTEAKNIQYF. CDR3 bases: TGCGCCAGCAGCCCTTGGACAGAAGCCAAAAACATTCAGTACTTC. The chain has TRBV4-3 and TRBJ2-4; D possibly corresponds to TRBD1 (6 bases). Per the germline V gene, CDR1 is LGHNA and CDR2 is YSLEER. Trimming stripped 4 bases from V and 0 bases from J, with 10 bases between. The CDR3 spans 15 residues.

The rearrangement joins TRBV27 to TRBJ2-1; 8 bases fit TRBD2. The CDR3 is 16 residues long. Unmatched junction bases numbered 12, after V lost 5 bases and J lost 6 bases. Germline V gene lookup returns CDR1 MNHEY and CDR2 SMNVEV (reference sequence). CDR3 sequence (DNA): TGTGCCAGCAGTCTAACCTCGGGGGGGCGCTTCAATGAGCAGTTCTTC. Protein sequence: CASSLTSGGRFNEQFF.

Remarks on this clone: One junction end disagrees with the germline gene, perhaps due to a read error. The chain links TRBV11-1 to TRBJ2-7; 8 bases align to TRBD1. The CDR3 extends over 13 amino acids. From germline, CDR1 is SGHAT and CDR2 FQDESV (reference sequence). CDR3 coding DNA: TGTGCCAGCAGCTTCAATAATGGGGGACAGGCGATCTTC. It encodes CASSFNNGGQAIF.

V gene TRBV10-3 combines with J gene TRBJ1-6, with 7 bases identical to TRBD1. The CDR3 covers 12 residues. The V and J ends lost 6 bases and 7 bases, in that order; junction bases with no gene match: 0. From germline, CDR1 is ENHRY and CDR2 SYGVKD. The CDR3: CAIRTGNSPLHF. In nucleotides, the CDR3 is TGTGCCATCAGGACAGGGAATTCACCCCTCCACTTT.

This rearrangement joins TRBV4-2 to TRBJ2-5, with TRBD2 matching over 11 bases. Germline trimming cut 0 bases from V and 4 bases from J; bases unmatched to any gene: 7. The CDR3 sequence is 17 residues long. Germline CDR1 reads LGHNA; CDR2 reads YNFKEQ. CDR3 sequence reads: CASSQEGSGGAGETQYF. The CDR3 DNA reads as TGTGCCAGCAGCCAAGAGGGTAGCGGGGGGGCCGGAGAGACCCAGTACTTC.

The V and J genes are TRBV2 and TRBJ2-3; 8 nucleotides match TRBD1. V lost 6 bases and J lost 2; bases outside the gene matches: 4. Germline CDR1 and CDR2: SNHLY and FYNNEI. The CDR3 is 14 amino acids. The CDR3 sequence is CASRWTGNTDTQYF. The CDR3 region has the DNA TGTGCCAGCAGATGGACAGGGAACACAGATACGCAGTATTTT.

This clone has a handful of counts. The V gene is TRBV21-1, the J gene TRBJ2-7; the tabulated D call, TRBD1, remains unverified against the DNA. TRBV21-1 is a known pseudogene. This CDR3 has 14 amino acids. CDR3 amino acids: CASSKIRGRLEQYF. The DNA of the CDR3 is TGTGCCAGCAGCAAAATCAGGGGGCGTCTCGAGCAGTACTTC.

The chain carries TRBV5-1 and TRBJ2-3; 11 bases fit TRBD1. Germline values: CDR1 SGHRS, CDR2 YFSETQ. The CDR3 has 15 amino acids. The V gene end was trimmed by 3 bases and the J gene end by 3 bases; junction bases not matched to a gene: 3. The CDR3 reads CASSSGQGVTDTQYF. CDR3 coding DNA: TGCGCCAGCAGCTCGGGACAGGGGGTTACAGATACGCAGTATTTT.

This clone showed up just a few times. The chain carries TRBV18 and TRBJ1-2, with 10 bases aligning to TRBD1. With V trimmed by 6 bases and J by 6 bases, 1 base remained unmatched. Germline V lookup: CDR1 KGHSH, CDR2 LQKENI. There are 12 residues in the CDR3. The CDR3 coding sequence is TGTGCCAGCTCCGGGACAGGGGATGGCTACACCTTC. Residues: CASSGTGDGYTF.

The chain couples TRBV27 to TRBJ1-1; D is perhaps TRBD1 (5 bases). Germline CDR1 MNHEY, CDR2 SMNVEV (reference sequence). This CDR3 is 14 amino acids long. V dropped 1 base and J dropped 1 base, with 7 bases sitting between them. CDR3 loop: CASSLYGQNTEAFF. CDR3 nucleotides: TGTGCCAGCAGTTTATACGGACAGAACACTGAAGCTTTCTTT.

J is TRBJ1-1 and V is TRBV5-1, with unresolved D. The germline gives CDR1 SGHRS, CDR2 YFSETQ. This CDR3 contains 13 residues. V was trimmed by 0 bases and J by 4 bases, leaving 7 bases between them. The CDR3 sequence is CASSLGGSTEAFF. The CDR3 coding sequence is TGCGCCAGCAGCTTGGGTGGGAGCACTGAAGCTTTCTTT.

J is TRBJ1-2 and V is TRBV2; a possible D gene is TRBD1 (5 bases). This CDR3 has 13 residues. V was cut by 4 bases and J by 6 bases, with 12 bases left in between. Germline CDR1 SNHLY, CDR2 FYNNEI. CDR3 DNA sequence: TGTGCCAGCAGTGGGCTGACGGACAATGGCTACACCTTC. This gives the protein CASSGLTDNGYTF. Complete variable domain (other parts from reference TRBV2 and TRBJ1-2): EPEVTQTPSHQVTQMGQEVILRCVPISNHLYFYWYRQILGQKVEFLVSFYNNEISEKSEIFDDQFSVERPDGSNFTLKIRSTKLEDSAMYFCASSGLTDNGYTFGSGTRLTVV.

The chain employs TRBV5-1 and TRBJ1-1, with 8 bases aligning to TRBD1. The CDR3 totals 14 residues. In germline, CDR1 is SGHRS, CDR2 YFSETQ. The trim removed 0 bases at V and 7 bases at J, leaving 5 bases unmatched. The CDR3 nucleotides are TGCGCCAGCAGCTTGGACCTAGACAGGGGTGAAGCTTTCTTT. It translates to CASSLDLDRGEAFF.

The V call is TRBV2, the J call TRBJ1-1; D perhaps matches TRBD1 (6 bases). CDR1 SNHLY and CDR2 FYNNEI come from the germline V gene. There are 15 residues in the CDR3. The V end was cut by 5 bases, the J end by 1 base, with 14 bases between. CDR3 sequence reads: CASSYARRGNTEAFF. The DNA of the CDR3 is TGTGCCAGCAGTTACGCACGCAGGGGGAACACTGAAGCTTTCTTT.

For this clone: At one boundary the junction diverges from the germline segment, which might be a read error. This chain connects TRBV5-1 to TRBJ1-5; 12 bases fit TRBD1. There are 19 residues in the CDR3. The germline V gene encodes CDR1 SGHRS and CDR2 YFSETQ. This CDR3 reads CASSSAGTGGRHSNQPQNF. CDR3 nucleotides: TGCGCCAGCAGCTCCGCAGGGACAGGGGGCAGACATAGCAATCAGCCCCAGAATTTT. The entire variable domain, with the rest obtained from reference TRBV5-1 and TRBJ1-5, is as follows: KAGVTQTPRYLIKTRGQQVTLSCSPISGHRSVSWYQQTPGQGLQFLFEYFSETQRNKGNFPGRFSGRQFSNSRSEMNVSTLELGDSALYLCASSSAGTGGRHSNQPQNFGDGTRLSIL.

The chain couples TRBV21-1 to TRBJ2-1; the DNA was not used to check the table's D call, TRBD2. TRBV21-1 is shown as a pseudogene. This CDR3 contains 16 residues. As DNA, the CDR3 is TGTGCCAGCAGCAAAAGGTCGAGCGATTCCTACAATGAGCAGTTCTTC. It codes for CASSKRSSDSYNEQFF.

The CDR3 DNA reads as TGCGCCAGCAGCCAACAGGGGTCCTATGGCTACACCTTC. This sequence encodes CASSQQGSYGYTF. This chain connects TRBV4-1 to TRBJ1-2; possibly TRBD1 for D (6 bases). CDR3 length: 13 residues. Deletions cut 2 bases from V and 4 bases from J, with 8 bases between. Germline V gene lookup returns CDR1 MGHRA and CDR2 YSYEKL.

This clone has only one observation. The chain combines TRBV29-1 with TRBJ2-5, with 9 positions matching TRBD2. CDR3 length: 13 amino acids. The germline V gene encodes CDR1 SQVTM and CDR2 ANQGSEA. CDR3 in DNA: TGCAGTTGCACAACCGGGACTAGCCGGGCCCAGTACTTC. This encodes CSCTTGTSRAQYF.

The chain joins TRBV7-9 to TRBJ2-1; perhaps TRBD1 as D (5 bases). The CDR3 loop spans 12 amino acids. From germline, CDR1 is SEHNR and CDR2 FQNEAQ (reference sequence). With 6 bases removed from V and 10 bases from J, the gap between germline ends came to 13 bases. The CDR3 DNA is TGTGCCAGCAGTCACACGTCAGGGGAGCAGTTCTTC. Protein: CASSHTSGEQFF. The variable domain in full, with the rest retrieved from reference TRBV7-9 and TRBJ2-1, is DTGVSQNPRHKITKRGQNVTFRCDPISEHNRLYWYRQTLGQGPEFLTYFQNEAQLEKSRLLSDRFSAERPKGSFSTLEIQRTEQGDSAMYLCASSHTSGEQFFGPGTRLTVL.

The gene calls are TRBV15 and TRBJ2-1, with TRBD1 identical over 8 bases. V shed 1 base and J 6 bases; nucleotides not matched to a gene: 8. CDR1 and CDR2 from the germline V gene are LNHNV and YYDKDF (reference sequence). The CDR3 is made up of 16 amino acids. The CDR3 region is CATSRGMDRESNEQFF. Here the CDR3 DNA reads TGTGCCACCAGCAGAGGAATGGACAGGGAAAGCAATGAGCAGTTCTTC. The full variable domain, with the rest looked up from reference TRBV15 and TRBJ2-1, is DAMVIQNPRYQVTQFGKPVTLSCSQTLNHNVMYWYQQKSSQAPKLLFHYYDKDFNNEADTPDNFQSRRPNTSFCFLDIRSPGLGDTAMYLCATSRGMDRESNEQFFGPGTRLTVL.

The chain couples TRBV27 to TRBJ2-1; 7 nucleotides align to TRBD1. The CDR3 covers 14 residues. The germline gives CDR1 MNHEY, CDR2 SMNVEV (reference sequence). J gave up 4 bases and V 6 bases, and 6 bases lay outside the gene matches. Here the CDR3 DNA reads TGTGCCAGCAGCCGGGACAGTCTTTACAATGAGCAGTTCTTC. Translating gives CASSRDSLYNEQFF.